These 7 T cell receptor beta chains share one sample of origin, sequenced in a study of molecular identifiers for immune sequencing clone quantification. TCRdb used MiXCR to reprocess the PCR reads, holding one entry per CDR3 protein. The sample includes more than 85,000 distinct CDR3 sequences, 35% of them seen just once. The sample consisted of naive CD8+ T cells from blood, with Jurkat cell RNA spiked in. Specified subset: FACS-sorted CD8+CD4-CCR7+CD45RA+ naive T cells. The receptors come from a human donor in good health. Some libraries in this study had Jurkat cell RNA spiked in.

This clonotype counts as medium-sized. J is TRBJ2-3 and V is TRBV28, with no clear D. The CDR3 length is 11 residues. Germline CDR1 and CDR2: MDHEN and SYDVKM. V lost 3 bases to trimming and J lost 6 bases, with 4 bases between them. The CDR3 is CASSFSDTQYF. The CDR3 region has the DNA TGTGCCAGCAGTTTTTCCGATACGCAGTATTTT.

This clonotype was found a few times. This may come from a read error, since a much larger clone is one base off. The chain has TRBV11-2 and TRBJ2-4, with D hard to call. The germline V gene encodes CDR1 SGHAT and CDR2 FQNNGV. The V end was cut by 2 bases, the J end by 9 bases, with 14 bases between. This CDR3 region has 14 residues. The CDR3 DNA is TGTGCCAGCAGCTTATTCTGGGAATCGGGCATTCAGTACTTC. It yields the protein CASSLFWESGIQYF.

The V and J genes are TRBV7-9 and TRBJ2-1, with D maybe TRBD1 (6 bases). This CDR3 region has 10 residues. V was trimmed by 10 bases and J by 15 bases, leaving 16 bases between them. Germline loops: CDR1 SEHNR, CDR2 FQNEAQ (reference sequence). The CDR3 sequence is CAITSWGRFF. The DNA for the CDR3 is TGTGCCATCACGTCTTGGGGGCGGTTCTTC. The full variable domain, with the rest looked up from reference TRBV7-9 and TRBJ2-1, is DTGVSQNPRHKITKRGQNVTFRCDPISEHNRLYWYRQTLGQGPEFLTYFQNEAQLEKSRLLSDRFSAERPKGSFSTLEIQRTEQGDSAMYLCAITSWGRFFGPGTRLTVL.

This clonotype was seen many times. The genes are TRBV12-3 or TRBV12-4 and TRBJ2-2; 7 positions match TRBD2. This CDR3 comprises 14 residues. The J segment lost 6 bases and the V segment lost 3 bases, leaving 4 bases of the junction unmatched. CDR3 residues: CASSFMLAAGELFF. As DNA, the CDR3 is TGTGCCAGCAGTTTTATGCTAGCGGCCGGGGAGCTGTTTTTT.

As DNA, the CDR3 is TGCGCCAGCAGCCAATTTGAACTGAGGAATGAGCAGTTCTTC. Protein: CASSQFELRNEQFF. The chain couples TRBV4-3 to TRBJ2-1; D gene uncertain. This CDR3 comprises 14 residues. The V and J ends lost 2 bases and 7 bases respectively, with 12 bases between them. The V gene's germline CDR1 is LGHNA and CDR2 YSLEER.

This chain links TRBV7-2 with TRBJ2-3; D is ambiguous. Germline V lookup: CDR1 SGHTA, CDR2 FQGNSA. Deletions cut 4 bases from V and 5 bases from J, with 7 bases between. The CDR3 contains 12 residues. CDR3 sequence: CASSSLGDTQYF. CDR3 nucleotide sequence: TGTGCCAGCAGCTCCCTCGGAGATACGCAGTATTTT.

This clonotype was observed many times. The genes are TRBV7-8 and TRBJ2-4, with unresolved D. Looked up from germline, CDR1 is SGHVS and CDR2 is FQNEAQ. The CDR3 covers 14 residues. The V gene lost 3 bases and the J gene lost 8 bases, with 14 bases spanning the gap. The CDR3 is CASSLDNADDIQYF. The CDR3 nucleotides read TGTGCCAGCAGCTTGGATAATGCTGACGACATTCAGTACTTC.